The clone carrying this T cell receptor (beta chain) appeared many times. Measured with immunoSEQ multiplex PCR; TCRdb has only the in-frame clones, and not every one. The table shows 130,000 to 150,000 clones, with 87% occurring only once. The data stem from a study of blood T cell repertoires in COVID-19. Study at large: T cells, B-cell-depleted T cells, or PBMCs provided the cDNA or gDNA that served as material.

V lost 8 bases, J lost 0 bases, and 4 bases stayed unmatched. CDR3 size: 15 residues. The V gene's germline CDR1 is SNHLY and CDR2 FYNNEI. What was sequenced was PBMCs or T cells enriched from blood (not recorded which). V usage is TRBV2 and J usage is TRBJ2-2; 9 nucleotides line up with TRBD2. The receptor comes from a woman in her forties who had been exposed to COVID-19. CDR3 coding DNA: TGTGCCAGCGCTGGCGGGAGGGCGAACACCGGGGAGCTGTTTTTT. Translating it yields CASAGGRANTGELFF. Complete variable domain (other parts from reference TRBV2 and TRBJ2-2): EPEVTQTPSHQVTQMGQEVILRCVPISNHLYFYWYRQILGQKVEFLVSFYNNEISEKSEIFDDQFSVERPDGSNFTLKIRSTKLEDSAMYFCASAGGRANTGELFFGEGSRLTVL.